Shown below are 32 T cell receptor beta chains from a single sample sequenced in a study of blood T cell repertoires in COVID-19. Produced via immunoSEQ multiplex PCR; TCRdb's table is partial and in-frame only. The table lists roughly 340,000 clones, almost 90% of them singletons. Sequences were obtained from peripheral blood. The receptor set was obtained from a woman in her sixties or seventies with COVID-19, enrolled during active disease.

The chain's CDR3 is CASSLQGGASGYTF. The CDR3 DNA sequence: TGCGCCAGCAGCTTGCAAGGGGGCGCTTCTGGCTACACCTTC. The chain employs TRBV5-1 and TRBJ1-2; 7 bases are a match to TRBD1. CDR1 is SGHRS and CDR2 is YFSETQ in the germline V gene. V dropped 1 base and J dropped 7; count of bases not matched to a gene: 7. The CDR3 contains 14 residues.

The gene calls are TRBV5-6 and TRBJ1-2; D gene unclear. Germline V lookup: CDR1 SGHDT, CDR2 YYEEEE. V gave up 3 bases and J gave up 5 bases, with 11 bases separating them. CDR3 size: 13 residues. The CDR3 DNA sequence: TGTGCCAGCAGCTCGAACGGGTTTTATGGCTACACCTTC. The encoded protein is CASSSNGFYGYTF.

The table lists this clone with a count of one. V is TRBV9 and J is TRBJ1-2, with 7 bases fitting TRBD1. Trimming removed 6 bases from V and 4 bases from J; junction bases left unmatched: 9. This CDR3 is built from 14 residues. The V gene's germline CDR1 is SGDLS and CDR2 YYNGEE. CDR3 nucleotides: TGTGCCAGCACTAACTCCGGGACAGTCTATGGCTACACCTTC. It yields the protein CASTNSGTVYGYTF.

This chain joins TRBV19 and TRBJ1-5, with a weak D call TRBD1 (5 bases). The germline V gene encodes CDR1 LNHDA and CDR2 SQIVND (reference sequence). The CDR3 loop spans 17 amino acids. Deletions cut 3 bases from V and 4 bases from J, with 19 bases between. CDR3 bases: TGTGCCAGTAGTATGATGACAGCTTACCCCCTAAATCAGCCCCAGCATTTT. As protein: CASSMMTAYPLNQPQHF.

This clone was seen more than once but under ten times. V gene TRBV3-1 (or the pseudogene TRBV3-2) combines with J gene TRBJ1-1; 7 nucleotides agree with TRBD1. Germline assignment: CDR1 LGHDT and CDR2 YNNKEL (reference sequence). This CDR3 has 14 residues. The V and J ends lost 1 base and 1 base, in that order; junction bases with no gene match: 0. The CDR3 DNA reads TGTGCCAGCAGCCAAGGGACAGGGAACACTGAAGCTTTCTTT. It specifies CASSQGTGNTEAFF.

V usage is TRBV6-1 and J usage is TRBJ1-5; perhaps TRBD1 as D (6 bases). V lost 5 bases and J 7 bases, leaving 15 bases between the germline ends. The germline gives CDR1 MNHNS, CDR2 SASEGT. The CDR3 is made up of 14 amino acids. The CDR3 DNA is TGTGCCAGCAGTTTACAGGGATCGAGGCAGCCCCAGCATTTT. Protein sequence: CASSLQGSRQPQHF.

The chain is built from TRBV10-3 and TRBJ2-2; D uncertain. Trimming removed 3 bases from V and 4 bases from J, with 6 bases in between. The CDR3 contains 13 residues. Germline lookup yields CDR1 ENHRY and CDR2 SYGVKD. The CDR3, as DNA: TGTGCCATCAGTGAATACGGCACCGGGGAGCTGTTTTTT. This encodes CAISEYGTGELFF.

The CDR3 is CASRGIAGRDSSYEQYF. The CDR3 DNA reads TGTGCCAGCAGAGGAATAGCGGGGCGGGATAGCTCCTACGAGCAGTACTTC. The chain combines TRBV11-2 with TRBJ2-7; 8 bases agree with TRBD2. This CDR3 is built from 17 residues. With V trimmed by 6 bases and J by 0 bases, 13 bases remained unmatched. Germline CDR1 SGHAT, CDR2 FQNNGV.

This clone was counted a single time. The V call is TRBV19, the J call TRBJ1-2, with 7 positions matching TRBD1. The V gene end was trimmed by 4 bases and the J gene end by 3 bases; junction bases not matched to a gene: 5. There are 14 residues in the CDR3. Germline V gives CDR1 LNHDA, CDR2 SQIVND (reference sequence). The CDR3 loop is CASSTHRGDYGYTF. The CDR3 nucleotides are TGTGCCAGTAGTACCCACAGGGGAGACTATGGCTACACCTTC.

The chain joins TRBV7-9 to TRBJ1-2; TRBD1 might be the D (6 bases). The CDR3 consists of 17 residues. Looked up from germline, CDR1 is SEHNR and CDR2 is FQNEAQ (reference sequence). Trimming left V 1 base short and J 0 bases short, with 15 bases between. CDR3: CASSLDGWSGANYGYTF. As DNA, the CDR3 is TGTGCCAGCAGCTTAGATGGCTGGTCAGGGGCTAACTATGGCTACACCTTC.

The J gene is TRBJ2-7, the V gene TRBV2; 8 bases are shared with TRBD1. The V segment lost 6 bases and the J segment 1 base; nucleotides outside the gene matches: 8. This CDR3 contains 15 residues. Germline V gene sequence: CDR1 SNHLY, CDR2 FYNNEI. In DNA form, the CDR3 reads TGTGCCAGCAGAATTGGGACAGGCTCTTCCTACGAGCAGTACTTC. Translating it yields CASRIGTGSSYEQYF.

The chain recombines TRBV4-1 with TRBJ1-6; weak D call: TRBD1 (5 bases). Germline-derived CDR1 and CDR2 are MGHRA and YSYEKL. This CDR3 contains 15 residues. V was clipped by 0 bases and J by 7 bases, with 10 bases between them. CDR3 sequence reads: CASSQEKGLNSPLHF. CDR3 nucleotides: TGCGCCAGCAGCCAAGAGAAGGGGTTGAATTCACCCCTCCACTTT.

This chain uses TRBV4-3 with TRBJ2-5; 11 nucleotides agree with TRBD2. J gave up 7 bases and V 0 bases, and 10 bases lay outside the gene matches. Looked up from germline, CDR1 is LGHNA and CDR2 is YSLEER. This CDR3 is built from 17 residues. CDR3 coding DNA: TGCGCCAGCAGCCAAGAAATCGCACTAGCGGGGGATGGGACCCAGTACTTC. Amino acids: CASSQEIALAGDGTQYF.

The chain uses TRBV28 and TRBJ2-7, with D maybe TRBD1 (6 bases). The CDR3 length is 13 residues. Germline CDR1 and CDR2: MDHEN and SYDVKM. The V end was cut by 5 bases, the J end by 6 bases, with 14 bases between. For the CDR3, the DNA is TGTGCCAGCAGTCTAATACAGGGTACCGAGCAGTACTTC. This encodes CASSLIQGTEQYF.

In its sample, this clone was seen a few times. The V call is TRBV19, the J call TRBJ1-2; 7 bases map to TRBD1. CDR1 is LNHDA, CDR2 SQIVND, per germline (reference sequence). The CDR3 has 12 amino acids. Germline trimming cut 10 bases from V and 3 bases from J; bases unmatched to any gene: 5. The CDR3 DNA is TGTGCCACCAGGGGGGAGTACTATGGCTACACCTTC. Translation: CATRGEYYGYTF.

The chain employs TRBV7-2 and TRBJ2-3; D gene ambiguous. This CDR3 is built from 14 residues. Germline CDR1 SGHTA, CDR2 FQGNSA. Between the trimmed V and J ends, which lost 3 bases and 4 bases, there was a span of 11 bases. CDR3 protein: CASSFSLYSDTQYF. CDR3 coding DNA: TGTGCCAGCAGCTTTAGCCTCTACTCAGATACGCAGTATTTT.

This chain connects TRBV27 to TRBJ2-7, with 9 bases aligning to TRBD1. Losses at the gene ends were 0 bases for V and 7 bases for J; bases not matched to a gene: 13. This CDR3 is 17 amino acids long. Germline CDR1 is MNHEY and CDR2 is SMNVEV (reference sequence). The CDR3 DNA follows: TGTGCCAGCAGTTTATCGGCGTACAGGGGGCGTTGGGATGAGCAGTACTTC. Encoded protein: CASSLSAYRGRWDEQYF.

This chain joins TRBV12-3 or TRBV12-4 and TRBJ1-2; TRBD1 agrees at 8 bases. The CDR3 is made up of 13 amino acids. The trim removed 3 bases at V and 8 bases at J, leaving 5 bases unmatched. The DNA for the CDR3 is TGTGCCAGCAGTTTCGACAGGGGCGGCGGCTACACCTTC. Its protein is CASSFDRGGGYTF.

The chain recombines TRBV4-1 with TRBJ1-1; 9 bases agree with TRBD1. The length of the CDR3 is 16 residues. Trimming at V came to 4 bases and at J to 4 bases, leaving 10 bases not matched to a gene. Per the germline V gene, CDR1 is MGHRA and CDR2 is YSYEKL. The CDR3 here is CASSPWDRASGTEAFF. The CDR3 bases are TGCGCCAGCAGCCCTTGGGACAGGGCCTCGGGCACTGAAGCTTTCTTT.

J is TRBJ2-1 and V is TRBV29-1; 15 nucleotides match TRBD2. CDR1 is SQVTM, CDR2 ANQGSEA, per germline. CDR3 length: 18 amino acids. Unmatched junction bases numbered 10, after V lost 0 bases and J lost 7 bases. The CDR3 protein is CSVEDGFRTSGGENEQFF. The CDR3 nucleotides are TGCAGCGTTGAAGATGGGTTCCGGACTAGCGGGGGGGAGAATGAGCAGTTCTTC.

The gene calls are TRBV5-1 and TRBJ1-2, with TRBD1 matching over 9 bases. CDR1 is SGHRS and CDR2 is YFSETQ in the germline V gene. Trimming at V came to 3 bases and at J to 3 bases, leaving 9 bases not matched to a gene. The CDR3 contains 16 residues. DNA for the CDR3: TGCGCCAGCAGCTACACAGGGGGCGAGGTGGACTATGGCTACACCTTC. It codes for CASSYTGGEVDYGYTF.

The gene calls are TRBV25-1 and TRBJ1-2; D ambiguous. Trimming left V 0 bases short and J 0 bases short, with 8 bases between. The CDR3 is 15 amino acids. CDR1 and CDR2 from the germline V gene are MGHDK and SYGVNS. CDR3 sequence reads: CASSEYGETNYGYTF. In DNA, the CDR3 is TGTGCCAGCAGTGAATACGGAGAAACTAACTATGGCTACACCTTC.

This sequence joins TRBV6-5 and TRBJ2-7, with D possibly matching TRBD2 (5 bases). Per the germline V gene, CDR1 is MNHEY and CDR2 is SVGAGI. This CDR3 contains 14 residues. The V end lost 6 bases, the J end lost 0 bases, and 12 bases lay between the germline ends. Here the CDR3 reads CASSPTRDSYEQYF. CDR3 coding DNA: TGTGCCAGCAGCCCAACCCGGGACTCCTACGAGCAGTACTTC.

The sample holds one count of this clone. The CDR3 here is CASVGQDDGYTF. CDR3 nucleotides: TGTGCCAGCGTCGGACAGGACGATGGCTACACCTTC. This chain uses TRBV6-6 with TRBJ1-2; 7 bases line up with TRBD1. Trimming at V came to 8 bases and at J to 6 bases, leaving 6 bases not matched to a gene. The germline V gene has CDR1 MNHNY and CDR2 SVGAGI (reference sequence). This CDR3 is 12 amino acids long.

This rearrangement joins TRBV6-2 or TRBV6-3 to TRBJ1-1; 9 bases map to TRBD1. Germline CDR1 MNHEY, CDR2 SVGEGT. The CDR3 is 11 amino acids. After removal of 6 bases from V and 10 bases from J, the junction contained 3 bases not matched to a gene. CDR3 residues: CASSQTGGAFF. CDR3 bases: TGTGCCAGCAGCCAGACAGGGGGAGCTTTCTTT.

This sequence joins TRBV2 and TRBJ2-2; TRBD1 agrees at 7 bases. Unmatched junction bases numbered 4, after V lost 3 bases and J lost 6 bases. The V gene's germline CDR1 is SNHLY and CDR2 FYNNEI. The CDR3 totals 14 residues. CDR3 coding DNA: TGTGCCAGCAGTGATGGCAGGGGGTCCGGGGAGCTGTTTTTT. Its protein is CASSDGRGSGELFF.

V gene TRBV30 combines with J gene TRBJ1-2; D remains unclear. The length of the CDR3 is 13 residues. Per germline, CDR1 GTSNPN and CDR2 SVGIG (reference sequence). V was trimmed by 1 base and J by 7 bases, leaving 13 bases between them. The CDR3 DNA sequence: TGTGCCTGGAGTGGAGAGCTGGGAGCTGGCTACACCTTC. Protein product: CAWSGELGAGYTF. Full variable domain (rest looked up from reference TRBV30 and TRBJ1-2): SQTIHQWPATLVQPVGSPLSLECTVEGTSNPNLYWYRQAAGRGLQLLFYSVGIGQISSEVPQNLSASRPQDRQFILSSKKLLLSDSGFYLCAWSGELGAGYTFGSGTRLTVV.

This chain uses TRBV6-2 or TRBV6-3 with TRBJ1-1, with D possibly matching TRBD1 (6 bases). Germline V gene sequence: CDR1 MNHEY, CDR2 SVGEGT. Trimming cost V 0 bases and J 4 bases, with 15 bases left between them. The CDR3 is 16 amino acids. DNA of the CDR3: TGTGCCAGCAGTTACTCCCCAGGGGTCAAGGGCACTGAAGCTTTCTTT. Amino acid sequence: CASSYSPGVKGTEAFF.

This rearrangement joins TRBV18 to TRBJ2-1, with a tentative D call TRBD2 (6 bases). Germline CDR1 is KGHSH and CDR2 is LQKENI. V was shortened by 0 bases and J by 8 bases, with 14 bases between the two germline ends. This CDR3 spans 15 amino acids. The CDR3 region is CASSPPEGRGHEQFF. CDR3 nucleotides: TGTGCCAGCTCACCACCGGAGGGAAGGGGCCATGAGCAGTTCTTC.

V gene TRBV7-2 combines with J gene TRBJ2-1; 7 bases are shared with TRBD1. The CDR3 has 15 residues. Germline values: CDR1 SGHTA, CDR2 FQGNSA. V gave up 6 bases and J gave up 6 bases; unmatched junction bases: 11. DNA for the CDR3: TGTGCCAGCAGAGTTGACAGGGCCTCGGTCAATGAGCAGTTCTTC. Translating gives CASRVDRASVNEQFF.

This chain connects TRBV29-1 to TRBJ1-5; D might be TRBD1 (6 bases). Trimming pared 4 bases from V and 4 bases from J, leaving 17 bases between. Germline CDR1 SQVTM, CDR2 ANQGSEA. CDR3 length equals 15 residues. The CDR3 DNA is TGCAGCGTTGGAAGATCAGGGGACCCTAATCAGCCCCAGCATTTT. Residues: CSVGRSGDPNQPQHF.

J is TRBJ1-6 and V is TRBV7-3, with 8 positions matching TRBD1. In germline, CDR1 is SGHTA, CDR2 FQGTGA. The CDR3 runs to 15 residues. The junction had 1 base not matched to a gene; V was cut back by 0 bases and J by 6 bases. The CDR3 region has the DNA TGTGCCAGCAGCTTAACGGGACAGGCTAATTCACCCCTCCACTTT. Protein product: CASSLTGQANSPLHF.